Below, 29 T cell receptor beta chains from the same sample are listed, as sequenced in a study of regulatory T cells in long-lasting Graves disease. Sample time point: newly diagnosed GD, antithyroid drugs for less than 3 months. The TCR library used RNA extracted from PBMCs. The authors built TCR beta libraries using iRepertoire HTBI primers and Arm-PCR of CDR3 regions. TCRdb itself ran the multiplex PCR reads through MiXCR, one entry per CDR3 protein. The table has a few hundred thousand distinct CDR3 sequences, 14% to 15% seen once. Separately, the same data were catalogued under a study of T cells in Graves' hyperthyroidism and ophthalmopathy.

This specimen was peripheral blood mononuclear cells (PBMCs), taken at new diagnosis, from a patient treated with antithyroid drugs. These TCRs come from a woman in her thirties or forties with Graves disease.

This clonotype was seen ten or more times. The V call is TRBV28, the J call TRBJ2-1; 9 bases agree with TRBD1. J was trimmed by 3 bases and V by 10 bases; bases with no gene match: 10. CDR1 and CDR2 from the germline V gene are MDHEN and SYDVKM. The CDR3 is 15 amino acids. CDR3 coding DNA: TGTGCCACCCACCGCGAGACAGGGGGCTACAATGAGCAGTTCTTC. Translating it yields CATHRETGGYNEQFF.

The rearrangement links TRBV18 to TRBJ2-5, with D perhaps TRBD1 (5 bases). The ends were cut back, 8 bases at V and 4 bases at J, with 23 bases in the middle. This CDR3 is 16 amino acids long. CDR1 KGHSH and CDR2 LQKENI come from the germline V gene. The CDR3 region is CASSLLRGRGVETQYF. CDR3 DNA sequence: TGTGCCAGCAGTTTATTAAGGGGAAGAGGTGTAGAGACCCAGTACTTC. The full variable domain, its missing parts supplied by reference TRBV18 and TRBJ2-5, is NAGVMQNPRHLVRRRGQEARLRCSPMKGHSHVYWYRQLPEEGLKFMVYLQKENIIDESGMPKERFSAEFPKEGPSILRIQQVVRGDSAAYFCASSLLRGRGVETQYFGPGTRLLVL.

This clonotype was seen more than once but under ten times. This rearrangement joins TRBV20-1 to TRBJ2-3; 10 bases align to TRBD1. Per germline, CDR1 DFQATT and CDR2 SNEGSKA (reference sequence). J was trimmed by 2 bases and V by 5 bases; bases with no gene match: 10. CDR3 length equals 16 residues. CDR3 in amino acids: CSAQDSGQGFTDTQYF. CDR3 nucleotide sequence: TGCAGTGCTCAAGACTCGGGACAGGGGTTCACAGATACGCAGTATTTT.

V and J are TRBV5-6 and TRBJ2-1; possible D gene TRBD2, 6 bases. Trimming left V 6 bases short and J 4 bases short, with 14 bases between. There are 14 residues in the CDR3. Germline CDR1 SGHDT, CDR2 YYEEEE. The CDR3 DNA follows: TGTGCCAGCACTCACGCGGGGCTATACAATGAGCAGTTCTTC. Its translation: CASTHAGLYNEQFF.

This clonotype was seen ten or more times. The rearrangement uses TRBV3-1 and TRBJ2-5, with D perhaps matching TRBD2 (6 bases). The CDR3 totals 16 residues. Germline V gene data show CDR1 as LGHDT and CDR2 as YNNKEL (reference sequence). V was trimmed by 1 base and J by 2 bases, leaving 14 bases between them. The CDR3 protein is CASSQAGREAQETQYF. The CDR3 coding sequence is TGTGCCAGCAGCCAAGCGGGCAGGGAGGCTCAAGAGACCCAGTACTTC.

The V call is TRBV6-2 or TRBV6-3, the J call TRBJ2-2; 8 positions agree with TRBD1. Germline V gives CDR1 MNHEY, CDR2 SVGEGT. This CDR3 spans 14 amino acids. Losses at the gene ends were 10 bases for V and 3 bases for J; bases not matched to a gene: 7. CDR3 region: CATADRAYTGELFF. CDR3 sequence (DNA): TGTGCCACCGCGGACAGGGCCTACACCGGGGAGCTGTTTTTT.

This clonotype was observed at least ten times. The chain joins TRBV11-2 to TRBJ2-5; TRBD2 agrees at 12 bases. Germline trimming cut 1 base from V and 2 bases from J; bases unmatched to any gene: 2. The CDR3 contains 16 residues. In germline, CDR1 is SGHAT, CDR2 FQNNGV. CDR3 in amino acids: CASSLGTSGEQETQYF. CDR3 DNA sequence: TGTGCCAGCAGCTTAGGGACTAGCGGGGAACAAGAGACCCAGTACTTC.

Concerning this clonotype itself: This may come from a read error, since a much larger clone is one base off. V and J are TRBV2 and TRBJ2-1, with 7 bases fitting TRBD2. Germline assignment: CDR1 SNHLY and CDR2 FYNNEI. The CDR3 length is 15 residues. Trimming at V came to 7 bases and at J to 8 bases, leaving 14 bases not matched to a gene. The CDR3 region has the DNA TGTGCCAGCACCTTGGGGCTAGCGGAGTACGATGAGCAGTTCTTC. It specifies CASTLGLAEYDEQFF.

The sample holds many counts of this clonotype. This chain joins TRBV14 and TRBJ1-6, with D maybe TRBD1 (6 bases). CDR1 SGHDN and CDR2 FVKESK come from the germline V gene. V lost 3 bases and J lost 7, with 10 bases in between. The CDR3 length is 14 residues. CDR3 bases: TGTGCCAGCAGCCATTACAGGGAGAATTCACCCCTCCACTTT. It yields the protein CASSHYRENSPLHF.

This clonotype has more than one count but fewer than ten. The chain is built from TRBV5-1 and TRBJ1-2; D is unclear. Trimming stripped 0 bases from V and 4 bases from J, with 7 bases between. Germline V gene data show CDR1 as SGHRS and CDR2 as YFSETQ. The length of the CDR3 is 13 residues. The CDR3 nucleotides read TGCGCCAGCAGCTTGGAGGCCTCCTATGGCTACACCTTC. It codes for CASSLEASYGYTF.

This clonotype was counted only a few times. The genes are TRBV6-1 and TRBJ2-3; 11 bases align to TRBD1. With 7 bases clipped from V and 7 bases from J, the junction kept 7 bases outside the gene matches. Germline V lookup: CDR1 MNHNS, CDR2 SASEGT. The CDR3 is 14 residues long. The CDR3 spells CASNLGQGANTQYF. The CDR3 bases are TGTGCCAGCAACCTCGGACAGGGGGCTAATACGCAGTATTTT.

Notes on this clonotype: One base away lies a much larger clone, so this may be a sequencing read error. The chain uses TRBV12-3 or TRBV12-4 and TRBJ2-5; 8 bases are shared with TRBD1. V shed 5 bases and J 5 bases; nucleotides not matched to a gene: 13. The CDR3 extends over 16 amino acids. This CDR3 is CASSELTGAGWETQYF. CDR3 DNA: TGTGCCAGCAGTGAATTGACAGGGGCCGGCTGGGAGACCCAGTACTTC.

This clonotype was seen at least ten times. This chain joins TRBV29-1 and TRBJ2-5, with D perhaps matching TRBD1 (5 bases). CDR3 size: 14 residues. V shed 0 bases and J shed 3 bases, with 11 bases lying between them. Looked up from germline, CDR1 is SQVTM and CDR2 is ANQGSEA. CDR3 sequence reads: CSVEDFQGEETQYF. CDR3 DNA sequence: TGCAGCGTTGAAGATTTCCAGGGCGAAGAGACCCAGTACTTC. The whole variable domain, remainder taken from reference TRBV29-1 and TRBJ2-5, is SAVISQKPSRDICQRGTSLTIQCQVDSQVTMMFWYRQQPGQSLTLIATANQGSEATYESGFVIDKFPISRPNLTFSTLTVSNMSPEDSSIYLCSVEDFQGEETQYFGPGTRLLVL.

This clonotype appeared many times. CDR3 sequence reads: CASSYPTGSGHF. The CDR3, as DNA: TGTGCCAGCAGTTATCCAACAGGGTCGGGGCATTTT. The chain couples TRBV28 to TRBJ1-5; possible D gene TRBD1, 6 bases. Looked up from germline, CDR1 is MDHEN and CDR2 is SYDVKM. V gave up 4 bases and J gave up 15 bases, with 16 bases separating them. The CDR3 runs 12 residues.

The V gene is TRBV28, the J gene TRBJ1-5; TRBD1 matches 9 bases. The CDR3 sequence is 15 residues long. Germline CDR1 reads MDHEN; CDR2 reads SYDVKM. V lost 5 bases, J lost 6 bases, and 8 bases stayed unmatched. The CDR3 here is CASSRVQGASQPQHF. CDR3 bases: TGTGCCAGCAGTAGGGTACAGGGGGCCAGTCAGCCCCAGCATTTT.

This clonotype has more than one count but fewer than ten. The chain is built from TRBV4-1 and TRBJ1-5, with D perhaps TRBD1 (6 bases). CDR3 size: 15 residues. Looked up from germline, CDR1 is MGHRA and CDR2 is YSYEKL. V dropped 0 bases and J dropped 5 bases, with 11 bases sitting between them. The CDR3 loop is CASSQEGARDQPQHF. CDR3 nucleotides: TGCGCCAGCAGCCAAGAGGGGGCGCGGGATCAGCCCCAGCATTTT.

Only a few counts were recorded for this clonotype. CDR3 coding DNA: TGTGCCAGCAGCCCGACTAGCGGGATTGGAGATACGCAGTATTTT. Its protein is CASSPTSGIGDTQYF. This sequence joins TRBV5-4 and TRBJ2-3; 11 bases are shared with TRBD2. The germline gives CDR1 SGHNT, CDR2 YYREEE (reference sequence). CDR3 size: 15 residues. V trimming: 4 bases; J trimming: 5 bases; junction bases outside the gene matches: 6.

J is TRBJ2-1 and V is TRBV19, with 9 bases matching TRBD2. The CDR3 runs 15 residues. J gave up 3 bases and V 6 bases, and 6 bases lay outside the gene matches. The germline CDR1 and CDR2 sequences are LNHDA and SQIVND (reference sequence). CDR3 sequence reads: CASRREGLGYNEQFF. The CDR3 nucleotides read TGTGCCAGTAGGCGGGAGGGCCTGGGCTACAATGAGCAGTTCTTC.

This clonotype was detected ten times or more. Written as DNA, the CDR3 is TGTGCCAGCAGCCCCGGACTAGCGCTCAATACGCAGTATTTT. Residues: CASSPGLALNTQYF. The chain couples TRBV11-2 to TRBJ2-3; 9 bases are a match to TRBD2. J gave up 7 bases and V 5 bases, and 7 bases lay outside the gene matches. Germline V gene lookup returns CDR1 SGHAT and CDR2 FQNNGV. The CDR3 sequence is 14 residues long. Looking up the rest from reference TRBV11-2 and TRBJ2-3 gives the full variable domain: EAGVAQSPRYKIIEKRQSVAFWCNPISGHATLYWYQQILGQGPKLLIQFQNNGVVDDSQLPKDRFSAERLKGVDSTLKIQPAKLEDSAVYLCASSPGLALNTQYFGPGTRLTVL.

This chain connects TRBV20-1 to TRBJ2-2; 9 bases fit TRBD1. J gave up 4 bases and V 3 bases, and 6 bases lay outside the gene matches. There are 15 residues in the CDR3. CDR1 is DFQATT and CDR2 is SNEGSKA in the germline V gene (reference sequence). The CDR3, as DNA: TGCAGTGCTAGTGACAGGGGGTCGGTCACCGGGGAGCTGTTTTTT. It codes for CSASDRGSVTGELFF.

This clonotype has a handful of counts. V is TRBV6-1 and J is TRBJ2-1, with 13 nucleotides matching TRBD2. The CDR3 extends over 15 amino acids. Germline V gene lookup returns CDR1 MNHNS and CDR2 SASEGT. V shed 6 bases, J shed 10 bases, and the junction held 9 bases outside the gene matches. CDR3: CASRHGTSGKWEQFF. CDR3 coding DNA: TGTGCCAGCAGACACGGGACTAGCGGGAAGTGGGAGCAGTTCTTC.

Here the CDR3 DNA reads TGTGCCAGCAGTCAGGAGGGAGTGGGGGATCAGCCCCAGCATTTT. It yields the protein CASSQEGVGDQPQHF. The V gene is TRBV27, the J gene TRBJ1-5; maybe TRBD1 (5 bases). CDR1 is MNHEY and CDR2 is SMNVEV in the germline V gene (reference sequence). CDR3 length equals 15 residues. V lost 5 bases to trimming and J lost 5 bases, with 16 bases between them.

Ten or more counts support this clonotype. The genes are TRBV27 and TRBJ2-7; 7 bases match TRBD2. The CDR3 contains 16 residues. Germline CDR1 MNHEY, CDR2 SMNVEV (reference sequence). The J segment lost 5 bases and the V segment lost 6 bases, leaving 16 bases of the junction unmatched. CDR3 amino acids: CASSPTSWRVLNEQYF. CDR3 sequence (DNA): TGTGCCAGCAGCCCGACTAGCTGGAGGGTATTGAACGAGCAGTACTTC.

This clonotype has ten or more counts. This chain joins TRBV27 and TRBJ1-5, with TRBD1 identical over 7 bases. The V segment lost 4 bases and the J segment 0 bases; nucleotides outside the gene matches: 12. Germline V gene sequence: CDR1 MNHEY, CDR2 SMNVEV (reference sequence). The CDR3 is made up of 18 amino acids. The CDR3 loop reads CASSSLRQGPYSNQPQHF. For the CDR3, the DNA is TGTGCCAGCAGTTCATTACGACAGGGCCCTTATAGCAATCAGCCCCAGCATTTT.

This clonotype was observed many times. The chain carries TRBV11-3 and TRBJ2-1; 8 nucleotides match TRBD2. Trimming at V came to 5 bases and at J to 0 bases, leaving 21 bases not matched to a gene. This CDR3 has 21 amino acids. The germline V gene encodes CDR1 SGHNT and CDR2 YENEEA. The CDR3 nucleotides are TGTGCCAGCAGCCACTCGGGGGGGAAGCCGACTTACGGAAGCTCCTACAATGAGCAGTTCTTC. It translates to CASSHSGGKPTYGSSYNEQFF.

At least ten counts were recorded for this clonotype. V is TRBV7-2 and J is TRBJ2-1; 14 bases fit TRBD2. Trimming cost V 4 bases and J 9 bases; bases outside gene matches: 2. CDR1 and CDR2 (germline): SGHTA, FQGNSA. The CDR3 runs 14 residues. The CDR3 region is CASSSGLAGVEQFF. The CDR3 coding sequence is TGTGCCAGCAGCTCGGGACTAGCGGGAGTTGAGCAGTTCTTC.

This clonotype was detected many times. This rearrangement joins TRBV11-2 to TRBJ2-3, with TRBD2 matching 11 bases. The CDR3 runs to 18 residues. CDR1 is SGHAT, CDR2 FQNNGV, per germline. The junction had 13 bases not matched to a gene; V was cut back by 4 bases and J by 4 bases. The CDR3 nucleotides read TGTGCCAGCAGCTCCCCGACTAGCGGGAAGAGCCACCCAGATACGCAGTATTTT. Its translation: CASSSPTSGKSHPDTQYF. Supplemented by reference TRBV11-2 and TRBJ2-3, the full variable domain reads EAGVAQSPRYKIIEKRQSVAFWCNPISGHATLYWYQQILGQGPKLLIQFQNNGVVDDSQLPKDRFSAERLKGVDSTLKIQPAKLEDSAVYLCASSSPTSGKSHPDTQYFGPGTRLTVL.

The CDR3 bases are TGCAGTGCTGAGCAGGGACCCCGGGACTACACCTTC. It yields the protein CSAEQGPRDYTF. V gene TRBV20-1 combines with J gene TRBJ1-2; a possible D gene is TRBD1 (5 bases). Trimming took off 5 bases at V and 10 bases at J, with 17 bases between the two ends. This CDR3 spans 12 amino acids. The germline V gene has CDR1 DFQATT and CDR2 SNEGSKA (reference sequence).

The chain is built from TRBV20-1 and TRBJ2-1; D possibly matches TRBD1 or TRBD2 (6 bases each). Germline V lookup: CDR1 DFQATT, CDR2 SNEGSKA (reference sequence). The V end was cut by 3 bases, the J end by 5 bases, with 8 bases between. The CDR3 runs to 12 residues. CDR3 region: CSASGGHNEQFF. The DNA for the CDR3 is TGCAGTGCTAGCGGGGGCCACAATGAGCAGTTCTTC.